The clone carrying this T cell receptor beta chain was seen a few times. These data are taken from a study of CD8+CD57+ T cells in acquired aplastic anemia. Study information: On average, sorted CD4+ and CD8+ cells gave approximately 3.5 ug of DNA.

Germline V CDR1 and CDR2: LNHNV, YYDKDF (reference sequence). The V gene lost 4 bases and the J gene lost 5 bases, with 12 bases spanning the gap. This CDR3 has 13 residues. Patients included in sequencing had previously demonstrated CD8+CD57+ cell expansion by flow cytometry. It was genomic DNA that served as the template for profiling TCR beta VDJ and CDR3. Each CDR3 protein gets one entry after TCRdb re-called the reads with MiXCR. Altogether 250,000 to 350,000 distinct CDR3 sequences are present, approximately 58% being singletons, with the ten largest covering 1% to 1.5%. The chain recombines TRBV15 with TRBJ2-7, with D unclear. The receptor was derived from a human donor with aplastic anemia. Material for sequencing was sorted CD4+, CD8+, or CD8+CD57+ T cells (not recorded which) from PBMCs. CDR3 sequence reads: CATSTAGEHEQYF. The CDR3 nucleotides are TGTGCCACCAGCACGGCTGGGGAACACGAGCAGTACTTC.